What follows describes a single TCR beta chain. This clonotype has just one count. What antigen it recognizes has not been identified. Qualities for individual bases were not recorded, and no much larger clone is one base off. One read alone is a weak basis. The data derive from a study of T cell repertoires in cytomegalovirus infection (dated 2019 in TCRdb). Study-wide context: Alongside well-studied HLA-B-restricted epitopes, the peptide stimulations were aimed at recently identified HLA-C-restricted CMV epitopes, whose presentation resists viral immunomodulation. Donor HLA type was relevant to the analysis, as public TCR beta signatures indicated carriage of CMV infection together with the matching HLA type.

Counted from cysteine to phenylalanine, this CDR3 has 13 amino acids. The kept DNA is CDR3 alone, 39 bases in frame from the first base. The germline V gene yields KGHDR for CDR1 and SFDVKD for CDR2. Cut back by 1 base and 5 bases, the V and J ends lie 7 bases apart. TCRdb lists the instrument as Illumina HiSeq 1500. TCRdb cleaned the public reads at Q25 with fastp, built clones with MiXCR and kept in-frame beta chains. Each entry merges the rows of one CDR3 protein and shows their most common DNA and genes. This sample comprises about 900,000 distinct CDR3 sequences, less than 35% of them detected only once. Clones ranked in the top ten supply over 12% of the sample. The research as a whole found: In the ex vivo response, HLA-C-restricted CMV-specific TCR beta clonotypes were dominant, and in two of eight donors the single most frequent clonotype came from this HLA-C-restricted group. In both this cohort and an independent roughly 400-donor cohort, the cumulative frequency of public TCR beta family members distinguished carriers of CMV infection plus the relevant HLA type.

The sample's treatment or condition label is to be understood as: in vitro stimulation with specific CMV peptide epitopes to enrich CMV-specific T cells. This sequence was found in a human donor in good health (CMV status not recorded). Some clones in this sample may be carry-over from other donors' samples. The chain links TRBV24-1 with TRBJ1-1; the D gene cannot be named for sure. Sequenced here: cultured CD8+ T cells from PBMCs, sampled from culture after CMV antigen stimulation. The CDR3 protein: CATSDFTGTEAFF. In nucleotide form, the sequence is TGTGCCACCAGTGATTTTACGGGTACTGAAGCTTTCTTT.